Shown below are 3 T cell receptor beta chains from a single sample sequenced in a study of shared clonotypes between healthy human individuals. The protocol was immunoSEQ multiplex PCR, while the TCRdb copy is restricted to in-frame clones and leaves out a portion. The data show fewer than 2.5 million clones, approximately 93% seen once. The sequenced material came from naive CD4+ T cells from PBMCs. Stated subset: CD45RA+ positively selected. These receptors originate from a man in his late teens or twenties in good health. Some clones in this sample may be carry-over from other donors' samples.

V usage is TRBV27 and J usage is TRBJ2-1; D is uncertain. With 8 bases removed from V and 2 bases from J, the gap between germline ends came to 28 bases. The length of the CDR3 is 19 residues. Germline V CDR1 and CDR2: MNHEY, SMNVEV (reference sequence). The CDR3 spells CASVMRTRKNEKTYNEQFF. The CDR3 DNA is TGTGCCAGCGTCATGAGGACCCGCAAGAATGAAAAGACCTACAATGAGCAGTTCTTC.

The chain carries TRBV29-1 and TRBJ1-2, with 8 bases lining up with TRBD1. This CDR3 region has 13 residues. The junction had 6 bases not matched to a gene; V was cut back by 7 bases and J by 2 bases. Germline CDR1 and CDR2: SQVTM and ANQGSEA. Here the CDR3 DNA reads TGCAGCGCCGGTTACAGGGGGAACTATGGCTACACCTTC. Translated, it gives CSAGYRGNYGYTF.

This clone was observed a single time. J is TRBJ2-7 and V is TRBV6-5; the D is unclear. Trimming removed 7 bases at V and 0 bases at J, with 13 bases between. In germline, CDR1 is MNHEY, CDR2 SVGAGI. This CDR3 has 14 amino acids. The DNA for the CDR3 is TGTGCCAGCACCAACGTGGCAGACTCCTACGAGCAGTACTTC. It yields the protein CASTNVADSYEQYF.